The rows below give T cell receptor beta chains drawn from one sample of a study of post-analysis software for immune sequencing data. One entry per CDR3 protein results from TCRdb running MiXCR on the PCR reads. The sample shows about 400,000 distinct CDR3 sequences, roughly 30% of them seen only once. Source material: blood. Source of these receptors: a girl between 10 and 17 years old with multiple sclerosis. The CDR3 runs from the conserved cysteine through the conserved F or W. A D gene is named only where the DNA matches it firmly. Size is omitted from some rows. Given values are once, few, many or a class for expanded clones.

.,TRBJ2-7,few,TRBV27,CASSSNWETPTPYEQYF,TGTGCCAGCAGTTCCAATTGGGAAACACCTACCCCCTACGAGCAGTACTTC
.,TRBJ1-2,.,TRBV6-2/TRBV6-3,CASSYTLGQRGTGYTF,TGTGCCAGCAGTTACACCCTCGGACAGCGAGGTACTGGCTACACCTTC
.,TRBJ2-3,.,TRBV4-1,CASSPAGLTDTQYF,TGCGCCAGCAGTCCTGCCGGACTTACAGATACGCAGTATTTT
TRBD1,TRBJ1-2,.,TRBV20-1,CSAPLLDREGYTF,TGCAGTGCCCCACTCCTGGACAGGGAAGGCTACACCTTC
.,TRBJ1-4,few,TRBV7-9,CASSLLGSNEKLFF,TGTGCCAGCAGCTTATTGGGTTCTAACGAAAAACTGTTTTTT
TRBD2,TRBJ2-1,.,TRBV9,CASSVGGRRGDEQFF,TGTGCCAGCAGCGTAGGTGGGCGGCGGGGGGATGAGCAGTTCTTC
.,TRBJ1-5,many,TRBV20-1,CSALGRNNQPQHF,TGCAGTGCCTTGGGTCGAAACAATCAGCCCCAGCATTTT
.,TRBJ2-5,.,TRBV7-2,CASSRNGQETQYF,TGTGCCAGCAGCAGGAACGGACAAGAGACCCAGTACTTC
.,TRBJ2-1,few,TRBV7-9,CASSSLSSASYNEQFF,TGTGCCAGCAGCTCCCTATCTAGCGCCTCCTACAATGAGCAGTTCTTC
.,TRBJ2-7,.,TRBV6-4,CASRRQWVTYEQYF,TGTGCCAGCAGGCGACAGTGGGTAACCTACGAGCAGTACTTC
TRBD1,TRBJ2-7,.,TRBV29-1,CSVSTGTGKYNEQYF,TGCAGCGTCTCTACCGGGACAGGGAAGTACAATGAGCAGTACTTC
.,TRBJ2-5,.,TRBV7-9,CASRSSPGNQETQYF,TGTGCCAGCAGATCCTCTCCGGGGAACCAAGAGACCCAGTACTTC
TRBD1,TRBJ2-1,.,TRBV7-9,CASSLYLVRDRDNEQFF,TGTGCCAGCAGCTTATACCTTGTCCGGGACAGGGACAATGAGCAGTTCTTC
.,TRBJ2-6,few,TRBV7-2,CASSLSPGANVLTF,TGTGCCAGCAGCTTATCACCCGGGGCCAACGTCCTGACTTTC
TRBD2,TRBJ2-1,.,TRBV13,CASSWWGGLTSLYNEQFF,TGTGCCAGCAGCTGGTGGGGGGGACTGACTAGCCTCTACAATGAGCAGTTCTTC
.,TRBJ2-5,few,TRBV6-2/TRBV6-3,CASSYSDGRGGQYF,TGTGCCAGCAGTTACTCGGACGGCCGAGGCGGCCAGTACTTC
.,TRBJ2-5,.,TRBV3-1,CVSSQERIGRKTQYF,TGTGTCAGCAGCCAAGAACGCATCGGGCGCAAGACCCAGTACTTC
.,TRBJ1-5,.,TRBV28,CASRGAGFQPQHF,TGTGCCAGCAGGGGAGCCGGGTTTCAGCCCCAGCATTTT
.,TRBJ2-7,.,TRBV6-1,CASSVMTDYEQYF,TGTGCCAGCAGTGTGATGACAGACTACGAGCAGTACTTC
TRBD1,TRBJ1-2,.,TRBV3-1,CASSQVGTDYTF,TGTGCCAGCAGCCAAGTGGGGACAGACTACACCTTC